The 21 T cell receptor beta chains presented below share a single source sample, sequenced in a study of T cells in Graves' hyperthyroidism and ophthalmopathy. Researchers amplified the TCR beta CDR3 regions from RNA transcripts. The HTBI primer set served for first-round RT-PCR of the TCR CDR3. TCRdb redid the calling of the multiplex PCR reads with MiXCR, one entry per CDR3 protein. The sample lists around 600,000 distinct CDR3 sequences, about 14% occurring once. The sequenced material came from blood. All receptors come from a woman aged 45-65 years with Graves' ophthalmopathy.

In its sample, this clonotype was seen many times. V and J are TRBV28 and TRBJ2-1, with D uncertain. Trimming cost V 5 bases and J 0 bases, with 5 bases left between them. The CDR3 length is 13 residues. CDR1 is MDHEN, CDR2 SYDVKM, per germline. The CDR3 sequence is CASSAVSYNEQFF. The CDR3 DNA follows: TGTGCCAGCAGTGCAGTCTCCTACAATGAGCAGTTCTTC.

The table lists this clonotype with a few counts. V is TRBV29-1 and J is TRBJ2-6, with 8 nucleotides matching TRBD2. The junction had 13 bases not matched to a gene; V was cut back by 5 bases and J by 1 base. CDR1 SQVTM and CDR2 ANQGSEA come from the germline V gene. The CDR3 has 18 amino acids. CDR3 sequence (DNA): TGCAGCGTTAGGGGACGGGGACTAGGGAGGTCTGGGGCCAACGTCCTGACTTTC. Translation: CSVRGRGLGRSGANVLTF. The entire variable domain, with the rest obtained from reference TRBV29-1 and TRBJ2-6, is as follows: SAVISQKPSRDICQRGTSLTIQCQVDSQVTMMFWYRQQPGQSLTLIATANQGSEATYESGFVIDKFPISRPNLTFSTLTVSNMSPEDSSIYLCSVRGRGLGRSGANVLTFGAGSRLTVL.

This clonotype has more than one count but fewer than ten. The chain carries TRBV11-3 and TRBJ2-1; 10 nucleotides match TRBD2. The CDR3 spans 13 residues. V was pared by 2 bases and J by 10 bases, with 2 bases of the junction left unmatched. The V gene's germline CDR1 is SGHNT and CDR2 YENEEA. As DNA, the CDR3 is TGTGCCAGCAGCTTATTACTAGCGGGAGAGCAGTTCTTC. It codes for CASSLLLAGEQFF.

The table lists this clonotype with many counts. This rearrangement joins TRBV7-2 to TRBJ2-1, with 10 bases fitting TRBD2. The CDR3 consists of 18 residues. Looked up from germline, CDR1 is SGHTA and CDR2 is FQGNSA. The V and J ends lost 2 bases and 9 bases, in that order; junction bases with no gene match: 16. CDR3 DNA: TGTGCCAGCAGCTTAACGCTAGCGGGAGACTCAAGAGATGGTGAGCAGTTCTTC. It specifies CASSLTLAGDSRDGEQFF.

This clonotype was detected many times. The chain combines TRBV28 with TRBJ2-3, with 10 bases lining up with TRBD2. V lost 6 bases to trimming and J lost 7 bases; unmatched junction nucleotides: 10. The germline V gene encodes CDR1 MDHEN and CDR2 SYDVKM. This CDR3 comprises 15 residues. CDR3 in DNA: TGTGCCAGCAGCCTCGGGTCTAGCGGGAGCAATACGCAGTATTTT. Translated: CASSLGSSGSNTQYF.

As concerns this clonotype: The junction and the germline gene differ at one end; a read error may be behind it. This chain uses TRBV9 with TRBJ1-5; no reliable D call. Germline V gene lookup returns CDR1 SGDLS and CDR2 YYNGEE. The CDR3 is 13 amino acids. Here the CDR3 DNA reads TGTGCCGGCAGCGTAGCAGGAATCGGGCCCCAGCATTTT. This codes for CAGSVAGIGPQHF.

This clonotype was observed at least ten times. The rearrangement uses TRBV20-1 and TRBJ2-3; 7 bases agree with TRBD2. V was clipped by 1 base and J by 0 bases; unmatched bases: 16. This CDR3 contains 19 residues. The V gene's germline CDR1 is DFQATT and CDR2 SNEGSKA (reference sequence). The CDR3 coding sequence is TGCAGTGCTAGAGGCCTAGCCACGGGAGGAAGGGGAAGCACAGATACGCAGTATTTT. Protein sequence: CSARGLATGGRGSTDTQYF.

Turning to this clonotype: Possible read error: a much larger clone is one base away. Likely a read error: the CDR3 ends without its conserved phenylalanine or tryptophan. The chain carries TRBV28 and TRBJ2-7, with 9 bases identical to TRBD2. The V gene's germline CDR1 is MDHEN and CDR2 SYDVKM. V lost 3 bases to trimming and J lost 3 bases; unmatched junction nucleotides: 15. This CDR3 comprises 18 residues. Written as DNA, the CDR3 is TGTGCCAGCAGTTTTATTGTTCAGGTGCTAGCGGGAAACTACGAGCAGTACCTC. Translated, it gives CASSFIVQVLAGNYEQYL.

The rearrangement joins TRBV28 to TRBJ1-5; tentative D call: TRBD1 (6 bases). V gave up 5 bases and J gave up 0 bases, with 14 bases separating them. The CDR3 is 16 amino acids. Per germline, CDR1 MDHEN and CDR2 SYDVKM. The CDR3 bases are TGTGCCAGCAGTCTCTTCGGACAGTTTAGCAATCAGCCCCAGCATTTT. Its translation is CASSLFGQFSNQPQHF.

V and J are TRBV7-6 and TRBJ1-5, with D unresolved. This CDR3 comprises 15 residues. CDR1 and CDR2 (germline): SGHVS, FNYEAQ. V dropped 0 bases and J dropped 1 base, with 7 bases sitting between them. The CDR3 DNA reads as TGTGCCAGCAGCTTAGCGAGTTTAAGCAATCAGCCCCAGCATTTT. Its translation is CASSLASLSNQPQHF.

The chain joins TRBV10-2 to TRBJ1-5; 7 bases agree with TRBD1. CDR3 length: 14 residues. The V segment lost 6 bases and the J segment 3 bases; nucleotides outside the gene matches: 5. Germline V gives CDR1 WSHSY, CDR2 SAAADI. This CDR3 reads CASSHRGYNQPQHF. CDR3 DNA sequence: TGCGCCAGCAGCCACAGGGGCTACAATCAGCCCCAGCATTTT.

This clonotype has a count of ten or more. For the CDR3, the DNA is TGTGCCAGCAGCCCCCATCCCGGGACTAGCGGAAACACCGGGGAGCTGTTTTTT. Translating gives CASSPHPGTSGNTGELFF. The genes are TRBV14 and TRBJ2-2; 11 nucleotides line up with TRBD2. The CDR3 contains 18 residues. The V segment lost 4 bases and the J segment 2 bases; nucleotides outside the gene matches: 9. The germline V gene encodes CDR1 SGHDN and CDR2 FVKESK.

The chain joins TRBV12-3 or TRBV12-4 to TRBJ1-5, with D perhaps matching TRBD1 (6 bases). The CDR3 sequence is 14 residues long. V lost 3 bases to trimming and J lost 4 bases, with 10 bases between them. The CDR3 nucleotides read TGTGCCAGCAGTTTGTACAGGGATAATCAGCCCCAGCATTTT. Translating it yields CASSLYRDNQPQHF.

This clonotype was detected ten times or more. The chain carries TRBV30 and TRBJ2-2, with D perhaps matching TRBD1 (5 bases). The CDR3 consists of 16 residues. V was cut by 0 bases and J by 7 bases, with 18 bases left in between. CDR1 and CDR2 (germline): GTSNPN, SVGIG (reference sequence). The CDR3 DNA reads TGTGCCTGGAGTGTACTGGGGATAGGTGACAGCGGGGAGCTGTTTTTT. Residues: CAWSVLGIGDSGELFF.

Ten or more counts support this clonotype. The chain combines TRBV12-3 or TRBV12-4 with TRBJ2-7, with a weak D call TRBD2 (5 bases). The CDR3 is made up of 13 amino acids. V was shortened by 3 bases and J by 1 base, with 7 bases between the two germline ends. CDR3 sequence: CASSFSESYEQYF. The DNA for the CDR3 is TGTGCCAGCAGTTTTAGCGAATCCTACGAGCAGTACTTC.

This clonotype came up many times. The rearrangement uses TRBV6-5 and TRBJ1-1, with TRBD1 as a possible D gene (6 bases). The V gene lost 2 bases and the J gene lost 6 bases, with 22 bases spanning the gap. CDR1 is MNHEY, CDR2 SVGAGI, per germline. This CDR3 spans 17 amino acids. The CDR3 loop is CASSYDLPGAISPEAFF. The CDR3 DNA sequence: TGTGCCAGCAGTTACGATTTGCCGGGGGCTATCTCTCCTGAAGCTTTCTTT.

This clonotype has at least ten counts. The chain carries TRBV12-3 or TRBV12-4 and TRBJ1-5, with 9 positions matching TRBD1. This CDR3 spans 15 amino acids. V shed 5 bases, J shed 6 bases, and the junction held 8 bases outside the gene matches. The CDR3 DNA follows: TGTGCCAGCAGTGGGACAGGGTTGGATGTTCAGCCCCAGCATTTT. Protein product: CASSGTGLDVQPQHF.

This clonotype has ten or more counts. The CDR3 region is CASSLDRVEAFF. The CDR3 DNA sequence: TGTGCCAGCTCCCTGGACAGGGTTGAAGCTTTCTTT. This chain connects TRBV18 to TRBJ1-1; 8 bases line up with TRBD1. This CDR3 is 12 amino acids long. Germline V gene data show CDR1 as KGHSH and CDR2 as LQKENI. Trimming at V came to 6 bases and at J to 7 bases, leaving 4 bases not matched to a gene.

This clonotype was counted at least ten times. The V and J genes are TRBV15 and TRBJ1-2; maybe TRBD1 (5 bases). CDR1 is LNHNV, CDR2 YYDKDF, per germline (reference sequence). The CDR3 totals 12 residues. The V and J ends lost 5 bases and 4 bases respectively, with 8 bases between them. The CDR3 sequence is CATSDSTYGYTF. The CDR3 DNA sequence: TGTGCCACCAGCGACAGCACCTATGGCTACACCTTC.

The gene calls are TRBV20-1 and TRBJ2-7; the match to TRBD2 covers 8 bases. Trimming took 5 bases from V and 2 from J; bases not matched to a gene: 8. Germline V gene data show CDR1 as DFQATT and CDR2 as SNEGSKA (reference sequence). CDR3 length: 14 amino acids. CDR3: CSAAGEAGAYEQYF. CDR3 nucleotides: TGCAGTGCTGCCGGAGAAGCGGGAGCCTACGAGCAGTACTTC.

This clonotype was counted a single time. V and J are TRBV18 and TRBJ1-4; 9 nucleotides line up with TRBD1. This CDR3 region has 16 residues. From germline, CDR1 is KGHSH and CDR2 LQKENI. With V trimmed by 4 bases and J by 10 bases, 13 bases remained unmatched. The CDR3 bases are TGTGCCAGCTCACACGAACAGGGGGCGATGAGTGGAAAACTGTTTTTT. Protein: CASSHEQGAMSGKLFF.